This section outlines one T cell receptor beta chain sequence together with its context. This specimen belongs to a study of blood T cell repertoires in COVID-19. Study-wide background: COVID-19 samples collected from the United States, Italy and Spain covered acute and convalescent phases.

Clones were sequenced by immunoSEQ multiplex PCR, and TCRdb holds only the in-frame ones, with some missing. Of some 200,000 clones listed, 85% are singletons. This receptor was identified in a woman in her seventies with COVID-19, enrolled during active disease. The sequencing input was peripheral blood.

This CDR3 reads CASSFGATWETQYF. CDR3 sequence (DNA): TGTGCCAGCAGCTTCGGCGCGACATGGGAGACCCAGTACTTC. V and J are TRBV7-2 and TRBJ2-5; D gene ambiguous. CDR3 length: 14 residues. The V gene's germline CDR1 is SGHTA and CDR2 FQGNSA. Deletions cut 3 bases from V and 5 bases from J, with 13 bases between.